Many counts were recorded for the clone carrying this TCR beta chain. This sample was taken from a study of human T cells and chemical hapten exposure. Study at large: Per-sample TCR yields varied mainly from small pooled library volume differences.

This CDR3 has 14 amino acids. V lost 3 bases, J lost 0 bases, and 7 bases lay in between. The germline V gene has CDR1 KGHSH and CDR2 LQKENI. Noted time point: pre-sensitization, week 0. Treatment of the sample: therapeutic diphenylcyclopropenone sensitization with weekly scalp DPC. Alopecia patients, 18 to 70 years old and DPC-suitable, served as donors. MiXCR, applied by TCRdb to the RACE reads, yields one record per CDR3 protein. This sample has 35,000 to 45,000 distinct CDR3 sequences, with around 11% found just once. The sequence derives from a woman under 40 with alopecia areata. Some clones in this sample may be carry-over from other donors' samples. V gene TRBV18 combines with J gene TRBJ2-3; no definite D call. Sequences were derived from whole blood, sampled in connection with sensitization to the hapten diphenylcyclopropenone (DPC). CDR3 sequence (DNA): TGTGCCAGCTCACCGACTGCCAGCACAGATACGCAGTATTTT. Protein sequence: CASSPTASTDTQYF.